A selection of T cell receptor beta chains follows, all from one sample in a study of blood T cell repertoires in COVID-19. The method was immunoSEQ multiplex PCR; TCRdb's version includes in-frame clones alone and lacks a portion of them. The sample carries roughly 250,000 clones, about 86% recorded once. What was sequenced was peripheral blood. The receptors stem from a woman aged 25 to 45 with COVID-19, enrolled during active disease. CDR3s include the opening cysteine and the closing phenylalanine or tryptophan. The order of the fields is CDR3 protein, CDR3 DNA, D gene, J gene, clone size, V gene. A D gene is named only where the DNA matches it firmly. Part of the rows lack a size; the others show once, few, many or a class for expanded clones.

CDR3: CASSFSSGAFFYEQYF
DNA: TGTGCCAGCAGTTTTTCATCAGGGGCCTTTTTTTACGAGCAGTACTTC
D: -
J: TRBJ2-7
size: once
V: TRBV27

CDR3: CASSSTSGGENEQFF
DNA: TGTGCCAGCTCATCAACTAGCGGGGGGGAAAATGAGCAGTTCTTC
D: TRBD2
J: TRBJ2-1
size: -
V: TRBV18

CDR3: CASSLGAVTLEPQHF
DNA: TGTGCCAGCAGCTTAGGCGCTGTGACACTTGAGCCCCAGCATTTT
D: -
J: TRBJ1-5
size: few
V: TRBV7-2

CDR3: CASSLGASGGGYEQYF
DNA: TGTGCCAGCAGCTTAGGGGCTAGCGGGGGAGGCTACGAGCAGTACTTC
D: TRBD2
J: TRBJ2-7
size: -
V: TRBV7-6

CDR3: CASSQGDRGPYGYTF
DNA: TGTGCCAGCAGCCAAGGGGACAGGGGCCCCTATGGCTACACCTTC
D: TRBD1
J: TRBJ1-2
size: once
V: TRBV4-2

CDR3: CASSLRGGAVYEQYF
DNA: TGTGCCAGCAGCTTGCGGGGGGGCGCCGTATACGAGCAGTACTTT
D: TRBD2
J: TRBJ2-7
size: -
V: TRBV13

CDR3: CASRSLQGINGELFF
DNA: TGTGCCAGCAGGTCGTTACAGGGAATTAACGGGGAGCTGTTTTTT
D: -
J: TRBJ2-2
size: -
V: TRBV2

CDR3: CASSLRSYEQYF
DNA: TGTGCCAGCAGCCTGAGATCTTACGAGCAGTACTTC
D: -
J: TRBJ2-7
size: -
V: TRBV3-1/TRBV3-2

CDR3: CASSQSLIGGAAPRDTQYF
DNA: TGTGCCAGCAGCCAAAGTTTGATCGGTGGAGCAGCTCCAAGGGATACGCAGTATTTT
D: -
J: TRBJ2-3
size: few
V: TRBV3-1/TRBV3-2

CDR3: CASSMGPNEQFF
DNA: TGTGCCAGTAGTATGGGCCCCAATGAGCAGTTCTTC
D: -
J: TRBJ2-1
size: -
V: TRBV19

CDR3: CASSLVQGATYEQYF
DNA: TGTGCCAGCAGCTTAGTACAGGGGGCTACCTACGAGCAGTACTTC
D: TRBD1
J: TRBJ2-7
size: -
V: TRBV7-2

CDR3: CASSLALTSVTGELFF
DNA: TGTGCCAGCAGCTTAGCGTTGACTAGCGTTACCGGGGAGCTGTTTTTT
D: TRBD2
J: TRBJ2-2
size: -
V: TRBV7-6